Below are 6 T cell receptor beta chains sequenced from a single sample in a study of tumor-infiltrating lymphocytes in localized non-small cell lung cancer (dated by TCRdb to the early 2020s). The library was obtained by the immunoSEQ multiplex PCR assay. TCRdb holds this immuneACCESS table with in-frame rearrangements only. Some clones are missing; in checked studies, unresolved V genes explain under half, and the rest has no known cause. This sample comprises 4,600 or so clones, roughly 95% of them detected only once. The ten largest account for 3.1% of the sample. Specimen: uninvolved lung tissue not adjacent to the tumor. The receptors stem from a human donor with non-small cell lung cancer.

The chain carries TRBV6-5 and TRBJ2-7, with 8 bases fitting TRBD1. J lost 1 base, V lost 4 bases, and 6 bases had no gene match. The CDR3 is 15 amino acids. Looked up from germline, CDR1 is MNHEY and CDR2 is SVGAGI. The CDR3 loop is CASSSPGTGSYEQYF. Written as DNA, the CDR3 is TGTGCCAGCAGTTCCCCAGGGACAGGATCCTACGAGCAGTACTTC.

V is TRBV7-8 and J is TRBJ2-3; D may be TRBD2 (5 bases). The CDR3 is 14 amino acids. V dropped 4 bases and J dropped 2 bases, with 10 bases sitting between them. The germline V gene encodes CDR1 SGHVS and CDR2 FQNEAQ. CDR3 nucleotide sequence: TGTGCCAGCAGCTCCCGGAGGCCCACAGATACGCAGTATTTT. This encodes CASSSRRPTDTQYF.

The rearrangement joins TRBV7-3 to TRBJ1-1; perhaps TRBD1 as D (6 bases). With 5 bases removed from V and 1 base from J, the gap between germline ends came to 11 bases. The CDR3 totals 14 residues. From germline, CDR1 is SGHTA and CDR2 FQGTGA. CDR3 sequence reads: CASSRGGRNTEAFF. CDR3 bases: TGTGCCAGCAGCCGCGGGGGCAGGAACACTGAAGCTTTCTTT.

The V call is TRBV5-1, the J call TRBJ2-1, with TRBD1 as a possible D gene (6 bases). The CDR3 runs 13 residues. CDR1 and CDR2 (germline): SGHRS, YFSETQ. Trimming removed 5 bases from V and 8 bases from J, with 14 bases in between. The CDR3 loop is CASRRDGGYEQFF. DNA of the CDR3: TGCGCCAGCAGACGAGATGGGGGCTATGAGCAGTTCTTC.

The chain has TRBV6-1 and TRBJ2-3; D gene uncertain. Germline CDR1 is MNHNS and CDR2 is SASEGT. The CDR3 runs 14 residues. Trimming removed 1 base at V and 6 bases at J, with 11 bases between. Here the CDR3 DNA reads TGTGCCAGCAGTGAAGGAACGGCCAAGGATACGCAGTATTTT. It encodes CASSEGTAKDTQYF.

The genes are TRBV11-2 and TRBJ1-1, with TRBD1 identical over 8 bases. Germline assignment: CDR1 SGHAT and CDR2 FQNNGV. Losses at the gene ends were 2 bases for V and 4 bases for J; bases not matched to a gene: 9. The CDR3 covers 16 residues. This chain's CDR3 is CASSLFGRTGGTEAFF. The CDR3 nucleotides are TGTGCCAGCAGCTTATTCGGCCGAACAGGGGGCACTGAAGCTTTCTTT.